The 28 T cell receptor beta chains below were found in one sample sequenced in a study of identical twins. TCRdb re-called the 5' RACE reads with MiXCR, one entry per CDR3 protein. The sample has 250,000 or so distinct CDR3 sequences, 7.5% seen once. The data also belong to a second study, concerning yellow fever vaccine responses in identical twins.

Sequenced input: CD8+ T cells sorted from blood. The receptors stem from a young woman in good health.

V and J are TRBV7-7 and TRBJ2-5; D remains unclear. CDR3 length: 12 amino acids. V shed 4 bases and J shed 5 bases, with 8 bases lying between them. CDR1 is SSHAT, CDR2 FNYEAQ, per germline (reference sequence). DNA of the CDR3: TGTGCCAGCAGCTCTATCGGGGAGACCCAGTACTTC. Translation: CASSSIGETQYF.

The table lists this clonotype with many counts. This chain joins TRBV4-2 and TRBJ1-1; no clear D gene. CDR3 size: 15 residues. The ends were cut back, 1 base at V and 7 bases at J, with 16 bases in the middle. Germline V gene data show CDR1 as LGHNA and CDR2 as YNFKEQ. CDR3 protein: CASSQAQSLGGEAFF. The CDR3 DNA is TGTGCCAGCAGCCAAGCCCAAAGTTTGGGAGGTGAAGCTTTCTTT.

V gene TRBV2 combines with J gene TRBJ1-4; D remains unclear. There are 12 residues in the CDR3. Germline V lookup: CDR1 SNHLY, CDR2 FYNNEI. V lost 6 bases and J lost 8, with 10 bases in between. The CDR3 DNA sequence: TGTGCCAGCAGGCCAGGCCTAGAAAAACTGTTTTTT. Protein product: CASRPGLEKLFF.

The V gene is TRBV7-9, the J gene TRBJ2-3; D is ambiguous. The CDR3 is 14 amino acids. CDR1 and CDR2 from the germline V gene are SEHNR and FQNEAQ (reference sequence). V was cut by 5 bases and J by 0 bases, with 9 bases left in between. The CDR3 coding sequence is TGTGCCAGCAGCCTTCAGTCCAGCACAGATACGCAGTATTTT. This codes for CASSLQSSTDTQYF.

This clonotype was seen more than once but under ten times. V usage is TRBV29-1 and J usage is TRBJ2-3; D gene uncertain. The CDR3 covers 12 residues. Between the trimmed V and J ends, which lost 3 bases and 6 bases, there was a span of 10 bases. CDR1 is SQVTM, CDR2 ANQGSEA, per germline. The CDR3 DNA sequence: TGCAGCGTTGACGTCCTCCCGGATACGCAGTATTTT. It encodes CSVDVLPDTQYF.

This clonotype was seen a handful of times. The chain links TRBV5-6 to TRBJ2-7; D is ambiguous. Germline V gives CDR1 SGHDT, CDR2 YYEEEE. Trimming took off 0 bases at V and 7 bases at J, with 8 bases between the two ends. The CDR3 spans 12 residues. This CDR3 is CASSLGVGEQYV. The CDR3 bases are TGTGCCAGCAGCTTGGGGGTTGGTGAGCAGTACGTC.

This clonotype has more than one count but fewer than ten. This chain uses TRBV10-2 with TRBJ1-3; D remains unclear. This CDR3 region has 16 residues. V was shortened by 0 bases and J by 0 bases, with 9 bases between the two germline ends. CDR1 and CDR2 (germline): WSHSY, SAAADI. The chain's CDR3 is CASSESLTDSGNTIYF. Here the CDR3 DNA reads TGCGCCAGCAGTGAGTCCTTGACGGACTCTGGAAACACCATATATTTT.

The chain links TRBV12-3 or TRBV12-4 to TRBJ2-7; 13 bases map to TRBD2. This CDR3 contains 16 residues. V lost 6 bases and J lost 2; bases outside the gene matches: 7. The CDR3 DNA sequence: TGTGCCAGCAGGACCGGGACTAGCGGGACCCCCTACGAGCAGTACTTC. It encodes CASRTGTSGTPYEQYF.

This sequence joins TRBV18 and TRBJ2-1, with D possibly being TRBD1 (6 bases). V was trimmed by 4 bases and J by 8 bases, leaving 9 bases between them. The CDR3 has 12 amino acids. The germline V gene has CDR1 KGHSH and CDR2 LQKENI. CDR3 region: CASSRDIYEQFF. DNA for the CDR3: TGTGCCAGCTCACGGGACATCTATGAGCAGTTCTTC.

This clonotype was detected a few times. The rearrangement joins TRBV20-1 to TRBJ2-7; 8 nucleotides match TRBD2. The V segment lost 2 bases and the J segment 1 base; nucleotides outside the gene matches: 4. Germline V CDR1 and CDR2: DFQATT, SNEGSKA (reference sequence). The CDR3 runs 14 residues. The CDR3 nucleotides are TGCAGTGCTAGAAACCCTAGCGGGTCCTACGAGCAGTACTTC. Translating gives CSARNPSGSYEQYF.

This clonotype has more than one count but fewer than ten. One end of the junction varies from germline; a read error may be responsible. The gene calls are TRBV3-1 and TRBJ2-7; D is perhaps TRBD2 (7 bases). The germline V gene has CDR1 LGHDT and CDR2 YNNKEL (reference sequence). CDR3 length: 12 residues. CDR3 loop: CASSQGGGGADF. In DNA form, the CDR3 reads TGTGCCAGCAGCCAAGGGGGAGGGGGGGCGGACTTC.

The chain carries TRBV9 and TRBJ2-5; 9 bases map to TRBD2. The CDR3 has 15 residues. From germline, CDR1 is SGDLS and CDR2 YYNGEE. Germline trimming cut 0 bases from V and 4 bases from J; bases unmatched to any gene: 4. Here the CDR3 DNA reads TGTGCCAGCAGCGTAGATAGCGGGGGTGGAGAGACCCAGTACTTC. The encoded protein is CASSVDSGGGETQYF.

About this clonotype itself: A much larger clone lies a single base off, so this may be a read error. The chain combines TRBV28 with TRBJ2-5, with D possibly being TRBD2 (6 bases). CDR3 length: 15 amino acids. Trimming pared 3 bases from V and 2 bases from J, leaving 13 bases between. Germline assignment: CDR1 MDHEN and CDR2 SYDVKM. The DNA of the CDR3 is TGTGCCAGCAGTTTTTCGGAAGGACTACAAGAGACCCAGTACTTC. It specifies CASSFSEGLQETQYF.

This clonotype was counted many times. V and J are TRBV10-3 and TRBJ2-5, with TRBD1 matching 8 bases. V shed 2 bases, J shed 5 bases, and the junction held 1 base outside the gene matches. Germline values: CDR1 ENHRY, CDR2 SYGVKD. CDR3 size: 13 residues. The CDR3, as DNA: TGTGCCATCAGTGAGAACAGGGGGGAGACCCAGTACTTC. Amino acids: CAISENRGETQYF.

In this sample, this clonotype turned up a few times. V is TRBV12-3 or TRBV12-4 and J is TRBJ1-2; the D is unclear. The CDR3 sequence is 14 residues long. The V and J ends lost 0 bases and 5 bases respectively, with 10 bases between them. The chain's CDR3 is CASSLAGSEYGYTF. The DNA of the CDR3 is TGTGCCAGCAGTTTAGCGGGGAGTGAGTATGGCTACACCTTC.

The sample holds many counts of this clonotype. V and J are TRBV12-3 or TRBV12-4 and TRBJ1-4; D is possibly TRBD1 (5 bases). Trimming left V 7 bases short and J 0 bases short, with 15 bases between. The CDR3 contains 16 residues. The CDR3 spells CASTQGDGATNEKLFF. The CDR3 nucleotides are TGTGCCAGCACCCAGGGAGACGGTGCAACTAATGAAAAACTGTTTTTT.

The chain is built from TRBV27 and TRBJ2-3; tentative D call: TRBD2 (5 bases). The CDR3 has 16 amino acids. V was shortened by 0 bases and J by 3 bases, with 13 bases between the two germline ends. Germline V gives CDR1 MNHEY, CDR2 SMNVEV (reference sequence). CDR3 amino acids: CASSLSSGEFTDTQYF. The CDR3 DNA reads as TGTGCCAGCAGTTTATCGAGCGGAGAATTTACAGATACGCAGTATTTT.

The chain carries TRBV13 and TRBJ2-2; TRBD2 might be the D (5 bases). V lost 4 bases, J lost 1 base, and 10 bases lay in between. The V gene's germline CDR1 is PRHDT and CDR2 FYEKMQ (reference sequence). The CDR3 length is 15 residues. Written as DNA, the CDR3 is TGTGCCAGCAGCTCAGCGGAAATGAACACCGGGGAGCTGTTTTTT. Its translation is CASSSAEMNTGELFF.

This sequence joins TRBV12-3 or TRBV12-4 and TRBJ2-1; D possibly corresponds to TRBD2 (6 bases). There are 14 residues in the CDR3. V shed 8 bases and J shed 0 bases, with 11 bases lying between them. In DNA form, the CDR3 reads TGTGCCAGCCATAGCGGAAACTCCTACAATGAGCAGTTCTTC. Amino acids: CASHSGNSYNEQFF.

This clonotype has ten or more counts. This chain joins TRBV12-3 or TRBV12-4 and TRBJ1-2; D is perhaps TRBD1 (6 bases). The CDR3 covers 16 residues. Trimming took off 7 bases at V and 4 bases at J, with 22 bases between the two ends. Here the CDR3 reads CASNTNLQGNPYGYTF. The CDR3 DNA reads as TGTGCCAGCAATACGAATCTACAGGGAAATCCCTATGGCTACACCTTC.

The sample holds a few counts of this clonotype. The chain couples TRBV12-5 to TRBJ2-5, with 7 bases fitting TRBD2. Germline V gives CDR1 LGHNT, CDR2 FRNRAP. The ends lost 4 bases at V and 4 bases at J; junction bases unmatched: 12. CDR3 size: 16 residues. CDR3 DNA sequence: TGTGCTAGTGGTTCTTTCCTCGCGGGAGTTGTAGAGACCCAGTACTTC. Residues: CASGSFLAGVVETQYF.

The chain carries TRBV5-1 and TRBJ2-1; 10 nucleotides align to TRBD2. With 2 bases clipped from V and 0 bases from J, the junction kept 11 bases outside the gene matches. The CDR3 spans 19 residues. Germline CDR1 and CDR2: SGHRS and YFSETQ. The CDR3 bases are TGCGCCAGCAGCTTCACACTAGCGGGATTCCTGAGCTCCTACAATGAGCAGTTCTTC. Protein: CASSFTLAGFLSSYNEQFF.

The genes are TRBV9 and TRBJ2-5, with TRBD2 as a possible D gene (6 bases). Trimming stripped 3 bases from V and 4 bases from J, with 16 bases between. The CDR3 is 15 amino acids. Germline V gene data show CDR1 as SGDLS and CDR2 as YYNGEE. CDR3 residues: CASSAFGGVTETQYF. The CDR3 DNA is TGTGCCAGCAGCGCTTTCGGGGGAGTTACAGAGACCCAGTACTTC.

In its sample, this clonotype was seen a few times. This rearrangement joins TRBV7-9 to TRBJ2-1; D may be TRBD2 (6 bases). V was pared by 1 base and J by 1 base, with 14 bases between. Germline loops: CDR1 SEHNR, CDR2 FQNEAQ (reference sequence). The CDR3 consists of 17 residues. As DNA, the CDR3 is TGTGCCAGCAGCTTAGTGTCTGGCGGGGTATCCTACAATGAGCAGTTCTTC. It codes for CASSLVSGGVSYNEQFF.

V usage is TRBV5-1 and J usage is TRBJ1-1, with D perhaps TRBD1 (5 bases). This CDR3 contains 19 residues. The germline V gene encodes CDR1 SGHRS and CDR2 YFSETQ. Deletions cut 1 base from V and 3 bases from J, with 25 bases between. The CDR3 coding sequence is TGCGCCAGCAGCTTGCAACCCCAAGGGGAGATACTACTTGACACTGAAGCTTTCTTT. Translating gives CASSLQPQGEILLDTEAFF.

In its sample, this clonotype was seen a few times. The chain carries TRBV7-9 and TRBJ2-5; D may be TRBD2 (5 bases). Looked up from germline, CDR1 is SEHNR and CDR2 is FQNEAQ (reference sequence). This CDR3 has 14 amino acids. The V end lost 5 bases, the J end lost 4 bases, and 14 bases lay between the germline ends. The CDR3 protein is CASSPGEGGETQYF. The CDR3 nucleotides read TGTGCCAGCAGCCCCGGGGAAGGAGGAGAGACCCAGTACTTC.

This chain connects TRBV28 to TRBJ2-5; D ambiguous. V lost 4 bases and J 0 bases, leaving 6 bases between the germline ends. CDR1 and CDR2 (germline): MDHEN, SYDVKM. The CDR3 loop spans 13 amino acids. The CDR3 sequence is CASSSGYQETQYF. The DNA of the CDR3 is TGTGCCAGCAGTTCAGGTTACCAAGAGACCCAGTACTTC.

In this sample, this clonotype turned up a few times. This chain uses TRBV6-5 with TRBJ2-1, with 12 bases matching TRBD2. The CDR3 runs 15 residues. Germline lookup yields CDR1 MNHEY and CDR2 SVGAGI. V was pared by 5 bases and J by 8 bases, with 7 bases of the junction left unmatched. As DNA, the CDR3 is TGTGCCAGCAGTCCCTCGACTAGCGGGGGCGATGAGCAGTTCTTC. It specifies CASSPSTSGGDEQFF.